This TCR beta chain is from a study of OX40 agonist ivuxolimab in advanced cancers. Clones were sequenced by immunoSEQ multiplex PCR, and TCRdb holds only the in-frame ones, with some missing. The profile shows nearly 60,000 clones, over 80% of them singletons. Trimming took 3 bases from V and 0 from J, leaving 7 bases between them. CDR3 size: 14 residues. Germline CDR1 is LGHNT and CDR2 is FRNRAP. The specimen comprised CD4+ or CD8+ T cells sorted from blood, sampled in a trial of the OX40 agonist ivuxolimab. The source of this sequence is an adult with an advanced solid tumor such as melanoma, head and neck, liver or kidney cancer. The rearrangement joins TRBV12-5 to TRBJ2-3; D might be TRBD1 (6 bases). The CDR3 sequence is CASGLQGSTDTQYF. The DNA of the CDR3 is TGTGCTAGTGGTTTACAGGGCAGCACAGATACGCAGTATTTT.